Below, 27 T cell receptor beta chains from the same sample are listed, as sequenced in a study of OX40 agonist ivuxolimab in advanced cancers. Method: immunoSEQ multiplex PCR; TCRdb's copy keeps in-frame clones and lacks some. There are roughly 89,000 clones in the sample; 75% to 90% occur only once, and 6.5% to 9% lies in the top ten. The material was CD4+ or CD8+ T cells sorted from blood, obtained in a trial of the OX40 agonist ivuxolimab. The receptors derive from an adult with an advanced solid tumor such as melanoma, head and neck, liver or kidney cancer.

The chain is built from TRBV7-2 and TRBJ1-3; no firm D call. The CDR3 contains 17 residues. V was trimmed by 4 bases and J by 0 bases, leaving 16 bases between them. The V gene's germline CDR1 is SGHTA and CDR2 FQGNSA. The CDR3 DNA reads as TGTGCCAGCAGCTCCGAGGTGGTCCGGATCTCTGGAAACACCATATATTTT. Encoded protein: CASSSEVVRISGNTIYF.

This clone was seen once. The rearrangement links TRBV13 to TRBJ2-7; D call uncertain. Trimming removed 0 bases from V and 7 bases from J, with 13 bases in between. The V gene's germline CDR1 is PRHDT and CDR2 FYEKMQ (reference sequence). The CDR3 is 14 residues long. The CDR3 region is CASSLGGRMGEQYF. Here the CDR3 DNA reads TGTGCCAGCAGCTTAGGTGGCAGGATGGGGGAGCAGTACTTC.

The chain uses TRBV7-8 and TRBJ1-1; D is unclear. This CDR3 contains 14 residues. Trimming shortened V by 2 bases and J by 2 bases, and 9 bases separated the two germline ends. Germline CDR1 SGHVS, CDR2 FQNEAQ. CDR3 coding DNA: TGTGCCAGCAGCTTACTCCGGGAAAACACTGAAGCTTTCTTT. It translates to CASSLLRENTEAFF.

V and J are TRBV28 and TRBJ1-1; TRBD1 matches at 8 bases. V gave up 2 bases and J gave up 11 bases; unmatched junction bases: 16. From germline, CDR1 is MDHEN and CDR2 SYDVKM. The CDR3 totals 16 residues. The CDR3 region has the DNA TGTGCCAGCAGTTTAGAACGACAGGGGATGCGTAGGGGGGCTTTCTTT. It specifies CASSLERQGMRRGAFF.

The rearrangement joins TRBV4-1 to TRBJ2-7; D gene ambiguous. Germline CDR1 is MGHRA and CDR2 is YSYEKL. This CDR3 contains 14 residues. Trimming took off 0 bases at V and 4 bases at J, with 10 bases between the two ends. CDR3 coding DNA: TGCGCCAGCAGCCAAGATTGGCCCTGGTACGAGCAGTACTTC. Amino acid sequence: CASSQDWPWYEQYF.

This clone was observed a handful of times. Here the CDR3 DNA reads TGTGCCAGCAGCTCCGACACCCCTGAAGCTTTCTTT. It yields the protein CASSSDTPEAFF. The V and J genes are TRBV11-2 and TRBJ1-1; no clear D gene. Trimming shortened V by 4 bases and J by 6 bases, and 9 bases separated the two germline ends. The germline V gene encodes CDR1 SGHAT and CDR2 FQNNGV. The CDR3 extends over 12 amino acids.

The genes are TRBV5-1 and TRBJ2-4; 13 positions agree with TRBD2. V lost 2 bases and J lost 15; bases outside the gene matches: 8. Germline V gene sequence: CDR1 SGHRS, CDR2 YFSETQ. The CDR3 totals 14 residues. CDR3 loop: CASSLQLAGGPRYF. The CDR3 DNA reads as TGCGCCAGCAGCTTACAACTAGCGGGAGGGCCGAGGTACTTC.

The CDR3 protein is CASSPLELSGELFF. The CDR3 DNA is TGTGCCAGCAGCCCCCTAGAGTTAAGCGGGGAGCTGTTTTTT. The chain has TRBV7-3 and TRBJ2-2; D is uncertain. The CDR3 is made up of 14 amino acids. Looked up from germline, CDR1 is SGHTA and CDR2 is FQGTGA. The germline V and J ends were trimmed by 5 bases and 7 bases, with 14 bases remaining between them. Full variable domain (remainder filled in from reference TRBV7-3 and TRBJ2-2): GAGVSQTPSNKVTEKGKYVELRCDPISGHTALYWYRQSLGQGPEFLIYFQGTGAADDSGLPNDRFFAVRPEGSVSTLKIQRTERGDSAVYLCASSPLELSGELFFGEGSRLTVL.

The chain is built from TRBV6-1 and TRBJ2-3; perhaps TRBD2 as D (6 bases). CDR1 and CDR2 (germline): MNHNS, SASEGT. V shed 5 bases and J shed 6 bases, with 18 bases lying between them. CDR3 length: 15 amino acids. The CDR3: CASSSDGSRWDTQYF. The DNA for the CDR3 is TGTGCCAGCAGTTCAGACGGGAGTCGGTGGGATACGCAGTATTTT.

The J gene is TRBJ2-7, the V gene TRBV19, with 8 bases matching TRBD1. Germline CDR1 and CDR2: LNHDA and SQIVND (reference sequence). The junction had 11 bases not matched to a gene; V was cut back by 7 bases and J by 3 bases. CDR3 length: 15 residues. Here the CDR3 DNA reads TGTGCCAGTACACCGGACAGGGACCAAAACTACGAGCAGTACTTC. This codes for CASTPDRDQNYEQYF.

The chain joins TRBV6-1 to TRBJ2-2, with 7 bases fitting TRBD2. V gave up 2 bases and J gave up 3 bases; unmatched junction bases: 0. There are 14 residues in the CDR3. Germline V gene data show CDR1 as MNHNS and CDR2 as SASEGT. CDR3 bases: TGTGCCAGCAGTGAACTAGCGGACACCGGGGAGCTGTTTTTT. Protein product: CASSELADTGELFF.

The rearrangement uses TRBV5-1 and TRBJ1-6, with 7 bases that match TRBD1. Germline loops: CDR1 SGHRS, CDR2 YFSETQ. The CDR3 contains 16 residues. V trimming: 0 bases; J trimming: 6 bases; junction bases outside the gene matches: 6. CDR3 residues: CASSLGGGAGNSPLHF. CDR3 coding DNA: TGCGCCAGCAGCTTGGGAGGGGGCGCCGGTAATTCACCCCTCCACTTT. Using reference TRBV5-1 and TRBJ1-6 for the parts outside the CDR3, the full variable domain is KAGVTQTPRYLIKTRGQQVTLSCSPISGHRSVSWYQQTPGQGLQFLFEYFSETQRNKGNFPGRFSGRQFSNSRSEMNVSTLELGDSALYLCASSLGGGAGNSPLHFGNGTRLTVT.

The chain couples TRBV11-2 to TRBJ2-5; D ambiguous. The J call may be incorrect, as the DNA end agrees better with TRBJ2-7. The CDR3 has 15 residues. The V gene's germline CDR1 is SGHAT and CDR2 FQNNGV. In DNA, the CDR3 is TGTGCCAGCAGCTTATACGGCAGTAGCTCCTACGAGCAGTACTTC. It translates to CASSLYGSSSYEQYF.

For the CDR3, the DNA is TGTGCCAGCAGTGGAGGAAAAGCGAAAGCTTTCTTT. Its translation: CASSGGKAKAFF. The rearrangement links TRBV2 to TRBJ1-1; D remains unclear. CDR1 SNHLY and CDR2 FYNNEI come from the germline V gene. V gave up 4 bases and J gave up 9 bases, with 12 bases separating them. The CDR3 loop spans 12 amino acids.

The CDR3 region is CASSLATSGQETQYF. For the CDR3, the DNA is TGTGCCAGCAGCCTGGCGACTAGCGGGCAAGAGACCCAGTACTTC. The chain employs TRBV5-4 and TRBJ2-5; 10 bases are a match to TRBD2. Trimming cost V 4 bases and J 2 bases; bases outside gene matches: 5. Germline CDR1 SGHNT, CDR2 YYREEE (reference sequence). The CDR3 spans 15 residues.

The rearrangement joins TRBV5-6 to TRBJ2-1; 10 bases are shared with TRBD2. The CDR3 has 17 residues. Trimming took 0 bases from V and 0 from J; bases not matched to a gene: 3. CDR1 is SGHDT and CDR2 is YYEEEE in the germline V gene. In nucleotides, the CDR3 is TGTGCCAGCAGCTTGGCACTAGCGGGAAGCTCCTACAATGAGCAGTTCTTC. It codes for CASSLALAGSSYNEQFF.

The rearrangement joins TRBV30 to TRBJ1-5; TRBD1 is a possible D gene (5 bases). The CDR3 extends over 12 amino acids. The germline V and J ends were trimmed by 5 bases and 9 bases, with 14 bases remaining between them. CDR1 and CDR2 (germline): GTSNPN, SVGIG (reference sequence). As DNA, the CDR3 is TGTGCCTGGGCCGTAGGGGCACGGCCCCAGCATTTT. The encoded protein is CAWAVGARPQHF.

The V gene is TRBV9, the J gene TRBJ1-1; 8 nucleotides agree with TRBD1. Germline CDR1 is SGDLS and CDR2 is YYNGEE. V shed 0 bases and J 14 bases; nucleotides not matched to a gene: 6. The CDR3 runs 12 residues. CDR3 nucleotides: TGTGCCAGCAGCGTAGACGCAGGGGGCGTATTCTTT. As protein: CASSVDAGGVFF.

Written as DNA, the CDR3 is TGTGCCAGCAGTAGGGAGAGCTCCTACAATGAGCAGTTCTTC. This sequence encodes CASSRESSYNEQFF. J is TRBJ2-1 and V is TRBV27; weak D call: TRBD2 (5 bases). V was pared by 5 bases and J by 0 bases, with 8 bases between. In germline, CDR1 is MNHEY, CDR2 SMNVEV (reference sequence). The CDR3 has 14 amino acids.

V gene TRBV27 combines with J gene TRBJ2-3; 7 nucleotides align to TRBD2. Trimming took 2 bases from V and 3 from J; bases not matched to a gene: 17. This CDR3 has 19 residues. The germline gives CDR1 MNHEY, CDR2 SMNVEV (reference sequence). The CDR3 loop is CASSLSPLASGGVTDTQYF. For the CDR3, the DNA is TGTGCCAGCAGTTTAAGCCCCCTGGCTAGCGGAGGGGTGACAGATACGCAGTATTTT.

This sequence joins TRBV28 and TRBJ2-7, with 11 positions matching TRBD2. This CDR3 is 13 amino acids long. Germline loops: CDR1 MDHEN, CDR2 SYDVKM. V was pared by 6 bases and J by 4 bases, with 2 bases of the junction left unmatched. CDR3 sequence (DNA): TGTGCCAGCAGGGCTAGCGGGGGGTACGAGCAGTACTTC. It encodes CASRASGGYEQYF.

This chain links TRBV6-6 with TRBJ2-4; 7 positions agree with TRBD1. The CDR3 consists of 16 residues. CDR1 is MNHNY, CDR2 SVGAGI, per germline (reference sequence). V was clipped by 7 bases and J by 1 base; unmatched bases: 10. The CDR3 is CASTNQGGVAKNIQYF. CDR3 nucleotides: TGTGCCAGCACTAATCAAGGGGGCGTCGCCAAAAACATTCAGTACTTC.

J is TRBJ2-5 and V is TRBV19, with 8 bases identical to TRBD1. The DNA end favors TRBJ2-7, so the J call may be wrong. This CDR3 has 13 residues. The germline V gene has CDR1 LNHDA and CDR2 SQIVND (reference sequence). CDR3 DNA: TGTGCCAGTAGCGCTCAGGGGGCTGGCGAGCAGTACTTC. It codes for CASSAQGAGEQYF.

The chain couples TRBV27 to TRBJ1-2; maybe TRBD1 (5 bases). The germline V gene encodes CDR1 MNHEY and CDR2 SMNVEV (reference sequence). V lost 2 bases to trimming and J lost 3 bases, with 10 bases between them. This CDR3 contains 14 residues. For the CDR3, the DNA is TGTGCCAGCAGTTTAACTTGGGGGGACTATGGCTACACCTTC. Its protein product is CASSLTWGDYGYTF.

V gene TRBV21-1 combines with J gene TRBJ2-3; whether TRBD2, the table's D call, matches the DNA was not checked. TRBV21-1 is termed a pseudogene. The length of the CDR3 is 11 residues. The CDR3 DNA follows: TGTGCCAGCTCTTTTCGAGATACGCAGTATTTT. Translated: CASSFRDTQYF.

This chain connects TRBV5-1 to TRBJ2-4; 8 positions match TRBD1. The CDR3 is 13 residues long. Germline CDR1 is SGHRS and CDR2 is YFSETQ. Trimming removed 4 bases from V and 8 bases from J; junction bases left unmatched: 5. CDR3 loop: CASSGGQADIQYF. CDR3 sequence (DNA): TGCGCCAGCAGCGGGGGACAGGCAGACATTCAGTACTTC. The variable domain in full, completed from reference TRBV5-1 and TRBJ2-4, reads KAGVTQTPRYLIKTRGQQVTLSCSPISGHRSVSWYQQTPGQGLQFLFEYFSETQRNKGNFPGRFSGRQFSNSRSEMNVSTLELGDSALYLCASSGGQADIQYFGAGTRLSVL.

This clone was observed a handful of times. The CDR3 protein is CASSVSSGRSYEQYF. In DNA form, the CDR3 reads TGTGCCAGCAGCGTCTCTAGCGGGAGGTCCTACGAGCAGTACTTC. The chain combines TRBV9 with TRBJ2-7, with TRBD2 identical over 11 bases. Germline CDR1 SGDLS, CDR2 YYNGEE. The CDR3 spans 15 residues. The trim removed 2 bases at V and 1 base at J, leaving 2 bases unmatched.